This T cell receptor beta chain was observed in a study of blood T cell repertoires in COVID-19. Study in general: Some COVID-19 samples were acute and others convalescent; all came from the United States, Italy and Spain. PBMCs, B-cell-depleted T cells, or T cells were the source of the cDNA or gDNA that made up the material.

V trimming: 6 bases; J trimming: 1 base; junction bases outside the gene matches: 8. The CDR3 has 15 residues. Germline CDR1 reads LNHDA; CDR2 reads SQIVND (reference sequence). Under the authors' procedure: Cell counts per sample came from amplifying reference gene primers. Sequencing used immunoSEQ multiplex PCR; TCRdb keeps in-frame clones, though not all of them. Clone size and the V and J calls come from that table; the DNA yielded D and trimming. This sample has 40,000 or so clones; approximately 85% occur once, and the top ten carry approximately 14%. V usage is TRBV19 and J usage is TRBJ1-2; 7 bases map to TRBD1. Sequencing was done on a sample of peripheral blood. The source is a human donor in a cohort sampled during active COVID-19. The CDR3 DNA sequence: TGTGCCAGTAGACATGACAGGGTTGATAACTATGGCTACACCTTC. It is translated as CASRHDRVDNYGYTF.